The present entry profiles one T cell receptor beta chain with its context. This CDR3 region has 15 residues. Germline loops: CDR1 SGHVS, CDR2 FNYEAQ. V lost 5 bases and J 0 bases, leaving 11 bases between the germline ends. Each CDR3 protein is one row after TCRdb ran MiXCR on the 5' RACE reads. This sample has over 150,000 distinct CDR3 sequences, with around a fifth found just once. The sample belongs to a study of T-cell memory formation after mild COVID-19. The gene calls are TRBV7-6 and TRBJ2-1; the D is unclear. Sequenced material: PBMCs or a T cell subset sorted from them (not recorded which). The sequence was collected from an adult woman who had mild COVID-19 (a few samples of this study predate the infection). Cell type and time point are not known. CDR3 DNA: TGTGCCAGCAGCCTCGACTTCGCCTCCTACAATGAGCAGTTCTTC. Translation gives CASSLDFASYNEQFF.